This TCR beta chain was identified during a study of Ad26.COV2.S vaccination and SARS-CoV-2 variants (dated by TCRdb to the early 2020s). For context, the study as a whole: Donors in the vaccine arm were drawn from COV1001, a multicentre, randomized, double-blind, placebo-controlled phase I-IIa trial testing Ad26.COV2.S in healthy adults. A total of approximately 32 samples were included in the TCR-sequenced set, comprising around 20 Ad26.COV2.S vaccine recipients, 5 placebo recipients and 8 SARS-CoV-2 convalescent individuals. Ad26.COV2.S was given intramuscularly at 5x10^10 or 1x10^11 viral particles, as a single shot or as two shots 56 days apart. Throughout the experiments and outcome assessment, investigators stayed blinded to trial group allocation. Trial participants were randomized into five groups of five: low-dose or high-dose Ad26.COV2.S given once or twice, or placebo on both occasions. The specificity and breadth of SARS-CoV-2-reactive T cell receptors after Ad26.COV2.S vaccination were assessed by TCRbeta repertoire sequencing. Findings and caveats that apply to the study as a whole: Non-spike TCR breadth was comparable between vaccine and placebo recipients, consistent with the vaccine containing only spike. The authors noted that total T cell responses may have been underestimated by the TCR breadth and depth analyses. Higher spike-specific TCR breadth was observed in Ad26.COV2.S recipients than in placebo recipients (P = 0.0014). After vaccination, spike-specific CD8+ and CD4+ T cell responses were reported to show substantial breadth. The study lacked the statistical power to compare responses across vaccine doses or regimens.

The CDR3 has 16 amino acids, counting the end cysteine and phenylalanine. CDR3 DNA is the only sequence kept; it has 48 bases, read in frame from the first base. Based on the germline V gene (reference sequence), the CDR1 and CDR2 sequences are LGHDT and YNNKEL. The germline V and J ends show losses of 4 bases and 2 bases respectively, and no gene match explains 9 bases of the junction. This clone has only a few counts. The clone's antigen remains unknown. No clone much larger than this one lies a single base away; base qualities are absent. In light of the paper, this sample's treatment or condition label describes: 15 to 20 received Ad26.COV2.S at low or high dose, single or two shots; about five received placebo; per-sample allocation not given. For vaccine and placebo recipients, the sequenced repertoires came from samples collected on day 63 after the first injection. Cohort 1b enrolled around 23 adults aged 18-55 years at a single site in Boston, USA, between 29 July and 7 August 2020. Ad26.COV2.S was a replication-incompetent adenovirus type 26 vector expressing a prefusion-stabilized SARS-CoV-2 spike protein from the original Wuhan strain.

The immunoSEQ Assay was used to sequence TCRbeta CDR3 regions. After extraction, genomic DNA underwent amplification by bias-controlled multiplex PCR, followed by high-throughput sequencing. The authors' pipeline ran thus. Collapsing and filtering of sequences were performed to quantify the absolute abundance of each unique TCRbeta CDR3 region. T cell fraction was estimated by normalization of TCRbeta template counts to usable DNA, with usable DNA being measured through amplification of reference genes present in all nucleated cells. Repertoire TCRs were annotated as SARS-CoV-2-specific by exact matching of V gene, CDR3 amino acid sequence and J gene to a known reactive TCR set. MIRA supplied the reference SARS-CoV-2 TCR set, which was filtered for enrichment in COVID-19-positive ImmuneCODE repertoires so that public or cross-reactive TCRs were removed. Using the MIRA antigens, annotated TCRs were further analysed by specific ORF or by position within an ORF. Breadth was defined as the number of annotated unique rearrangements divided by the total number of unique productive rearrangements, and depth was defined as the summed frequency of the annotated unique rearrangements. TCR breadth was compared between groups using two-sided Wilcoxon rank-sum tests. TCRdb took this table from immuneACCESS and kept in-frame rearrangements with V and J called. Such tables lack part of the clones; where checked against another copy, unresolved V genes explain under half of the gap, and the rest is unexplained. V, J and clone size are those of that table, while D and trimming were read from the DNA. The sample data list around 450,000 clones, and nearly 90% of these were observed just once. The ten largest account for 1.5% to 2% of the sample.

The clonotype comes from a person aged 18-60 years who received the Ad26.COV2.S COVID-19 vaccine or a placebo. The sequence is built from TRBV3-1 (or the pseudogene TRBV3-2) and TRBJ2-7, with TRBD1 matching 9 junction bases. The sequences come from peripheral blood, collected in a trial of Ad26.COV2.S vaccine versus placebo. The sequence in DNA is TGTGCCAGCAGCCCACCCACCGGGACAGGGACCTACGAGCAGTACTTC. This sequence encodes CASSPPTGTGTYEQYF.